The 25 T cell receptor beta chains reported below all come from one sample, sequenced in a study of T cells in women clearing cervical HPV infection. The repertoire was sequenced with immunoSEQ multiplex PCR; TCRdb's copy has only in-frame clones and lacks some. Its listing shows 25,000 to 30,000 clones. Material: blood buffy coat. These receptors were collected from a woman between 18 and 70 years old with a cervical HPV16 infection that either progressed to CIN3+ or cleared (not recorded which).

Of note for this clone: Read coverage stops 3 residues before the CDR3 terminus; the germline J gene supplies the remainder. V is TRBV19 and J is TRBJ1-2; the D gene is possibly TRBD1 (6 bases). V was pared by 5 bases and J by 6 bases, with 13 bases between. This CDR3 is 13 amino acids long. CDR1 is LNHDA and CDR2 is SQIVND in the germline V gene (reference sequence). The CDR3 bases that were read are TGTGCCAGTAGTCCCACAGGGTCCGATGGC. This encodes CASSPTGSDG. From start to end, the CDR3 is CASSPTGSDGYTF.

About this clone: Coverage ceases 3 residues before the CDR3 finishes, and the germline J gene fills in the end. The V gene is TRBV2, the J gene TRBJ2-2; D remains ambiguous. The CDR3 is made up of 13 amino acids. Germline V gene lookup returns CDR1 SNHLY and CDR2 FYNNEI. Trimming took 6 bases from V and 3 from J, leaving 8 bases between them. The CDR3 loop is CASRGLDTGELFF. The sequenced part of the CDR3 DNA is TGTGCCAGCAGAGGGTTGGACACCGGGGAG. The full variable domain, its missing parts supplied by reference TRBV2 and TRBJ2-2, is EPEVTQTPSHQVTQMGQEVILRCVPISNHLYFYWYRQILGQKVEFLVSFYNNEISEKSEIFDDQFSVERPDGSNFTLKIRSTKLEDSAMYFCASRGLDTGELFFGEGSRLTVL.

Notes on this clone: The sequence runs out 3 residues before the end of the CDR3; the remainder is reconstructed from the germline J gene. This rearrangement joins TRBV5-1 to TRBJ1-1; a weak D match, TRBD1 (6 bases). This CDR3 is 15 amino acids long. CDR1 and CDR2 (germline): SGHRS, YFSETQ. The V gene lost 0 bases and the J gene lost 1 base, with 10 bases spanning the gap. The part of the CDR3 DNA that was read is TGCGCCAGCAGCTTGGCAGGGGTTGGGAACACTGAA. Translated: CASSLAGVGNTE. The complete CDR3 sequence is CASSLAGVGNTEAFF.

For this clone: The read terminates 3 residues before the CDR3 end, so the remaining end is supplied by the germline J gene. V and J are TRBV2 and TRBJ2-3; 8 bases align to TRBD1. This CDR3 comprises 15 residues. Germline CDR1 is SNHLY and CDR2 is FYNNEI. The covered CDR3 bases are TGTGCCAGCAGCGAGGACAGGGCGCGGAATCAGCCG. Translating it yields CASSEDRARNQP. The complete CDR3 reads CASSEDRARNQPQYF.

On this clone: The CDR3 extends 3 residues past the end of the read, so its final part is completed from the germline J gene. This chain joins TRBV29-1 and TRBJ2-5; possible D gene TRBD1, 6 bases. V lost 5 bases to trimming and J lost 2 bases, with 9 bases between them. There are 12 residues in the CDR3. Germline V gene data show CDR1 as SQVTM and CDR2 as ANQGSEA. This CDR3 is CSVLQGQETQYF. The part of the CDR3 DNA that was read is TGCAGCGTTCTACAGGGTCAAGAGACC. Using reference TRBV29-1 and TRBJ2-5 for the parts outside the CDR3, the full variable domain is SAVISQKPSRDICQRGTSLTIQCQVDSQVTMMFWYRQQPGQSLTLIATANQGSEATYESGFVIDKFPISRPNLTFSTLTVSNMSPEDSSIYLCSVLQGQETQYFGPGTRLLVL.

The sequenced CDR3 bases are TGTGCCAGCAGCTTAGGAGGGGAATATCAGCCG. Protein sequence: CASSLGGEYQP. The full-length CDR3 reads as CASSLGGEYQPQYF. J is TRBJ2-3 and V is TRBV7-2; D is possibly TRBD1 or TRBD2 (5 bases each). The missing CDR3 end, 3 residues past where the read stops, is filled in from the germline J gene. The CDR3 runs to 14 residues. Germline V gene sequence: CDR1 SGHTA, CDR2 FQGNSA.

Note on this clone: Mismatch with germline at one junction end may stem from a read error. The read halts 3 residues ahead of the CDR3 end, with the missing end drawn from the germline J gene. In the same sample, other DNA sequences code for this CDR3. The rearrangement joins TRBV18 to TRBJ2-5; D gene unclear. This CDR3 spans 14 amino acids. Germline CDR1 is KGHSH and CDR2 is LQKENI. The CDR3 here is CASSPPAIQETQYF. Incomplete CDR3 DNA: TGTGCCAGCTCCCCACCAGCCATCCAAGAGACC.

In regard to this clone: The CDR3 is cut off 3 residues early in the read; its end comes from the germline J gene. The chain has TRBV11-3 and TRBJ2-7, with 11 bases fitting TRBD2. Trimming cost V 4 bases and J 5 bases; bases outside gene matches: 7. Germline V gene lookup returns CDR1 SGHNT and CDR2 YENEEA. The CDR3 consists of 15 residues. CDR3 DNA (partial): TGTGCCAGCAGCTCTCAACTAGCGGGAGTAAACGAG. Translating it yields CASSSQLAGVNE. The whole CDR3 reads CASSSQLAGVNEQYF.

On this clone: The read terminates 3 residues before the CDR3 end, so the remaining end is supplied by the germline J gene. The chain links TRBV19 to TRBJ1-1; no clear D gene. CDR3 size: 9 residues. Germline loops: CDR1 LNHDA, CDR2 SQIVND (reference sequence). The chain's CDR3 is CASSTEAFF. The DNA read from the CDR3 is TGTGCCAGTAGTACAGAA.

To note about this clone: The CDR3 end falls 3 residues outside the read, so it is completed with the germline J gene. The chain links TRBV19 to TRBJ1-6, with 7 bases identical to TRBD1. J gave up 10 bases and V 7 bases, and 16 bases lay outside the gene matches. This CDR3 is built from 16 residues. The V gene's germline CDR1 is LNHDA and CDR2 SQIVND (reference sequence). The CDR3 region is CASKGAPEGALSPLHF. Partial CDR3 DNA: TGTGCCAGTAAAGGGGCCCCGGAGGGGGCGTTGTCACCC.

On this clone: The CDR3 extends 3 residues past the end of the read, so its final part is completed from the germline J gene. The chain recombines TRBV10-3 with TRBJ2-1; TRBD2 aligns across 14 bases. The CDR3 extends over 15 amino acids. Germline V lookup: CDR1 ENHRY, CDR2 SYGVKD. Losses at the gene ends were 4 bases for V and 5 bases for J; bases not matched to a gene: 1. The chain's CDR3 is CAISGLAGGNNEQFF. The CDR3 bases that were read are TGTGCCATCAGTGGACTAGCGGGAGGGAACAATGAG.

On this clone: Read sequence stops 3 residues before the CDR3 end, and the germline J gene provides the missing end. The chain carries TRBV20-1 and TRBJ2-7; 10 positions agree with TRBD1. Losses at the gene ends were 6 bases for V and 1 base for J; bases not matched to a gene: 12. The CDR3 covers 16 residues. In germline, CDR1 is DFQATT, CDR2 SNEGSKA (reference sequence). CDR3 sequence: CSANLPGQGNSYEQYF. The sequenced CDR3 bases are TGCAGTGCCAACTTACCGGGACAGGGGAATTCCTACGAG.

On this clone: With the read ending 3 residues before the CDR3 end, the germline J gene is used to fill in that end. The rearrangement links TRBV30 to TRBJ1-1; D is ambiguous. Germline CDR1 reads GTSNPN; CDR2 reads SVGIG (reference sequence). The V end lost 3 bases, the J end lost 1 base, and 9 bases lay between the germline ends. The CDR3 covers 13 residues. CDR3 sequence reads: CAWSASQNTEAFF. The CDR3 DNA, read in part, is TGTGCCTGGAGCGCGAGTCAGAACACTGAA.

For this clone: Read data end 3 residues before the CDR3 end; the end is taken from the germline J gene. The chain recombines TRBV2 with TRBJ2-7, with 9 bases identical to TRBD1. Germline assignment: CDR1 SNHLY and CDR2 FYNNEI. This CDR3 is 15 amino acids long. V lost 7 bases to trimming and J lost 3 bases; unmatched junction nucleotides: 10. CDR3 loop: CASTNRTGAIYEQYF. CDR3 bases read: TGTGCCAGCACCAACAGGACAGGGGCAATCTACGAG.

As for this clone: The DNA ends 3 residues before the CDR3 does, and the rest of the CDR3 is filled in from the germline J gene. Other DNA variants within this sample encode the same CDR3. The rearrangement joins TRBV6-2 or TRBV6-3 to TRBJ2-7, with TRBD1 matching 9 bases. V was clipped by 8 bases and J by 4 bases; unmatched bases: 3. The CDR3 is made up of 12 amino acids. The V gene's germline CDR1 is MNHEY and CDR2 SVGEGT. CDR3 amino acids: CASGDRAYEQYF. CDR3 DNA, as far as it was read: TGTGCCAGCGGGGACAGGGCTTACGAG.

About this clone: The read ends 3 residues early relative to the CDR3; the germline J gene fills the gap. V usage is TRBV5-1 and J usage is TRBJ2-2; 10 bases line up with TRBD1. The germline gives CDR1 SGHRS, CDR2 YFSETQ. The CDR3 totals 14 residues. CDR3 bases read: TGCGCCAGCAGCGTGACAGGGGGCCTTGAAAAG. Translation: CASSVTGGLEK. The full-length CDR3 reads as CASSVTGGLEKLFF.

A remark on this clone: A read error may account for a junction end that differs from germline. The read terminates 3 residues before the CDR3 end, so the remaining end is supplied by the germline J gene. This chain uses TRBV7-7 with TRBJ2-3, with D perhaps given as TRBD1 or TRBD2 (5 bases each). This CDR3 has 14 residues. Germline V gene sequence: CDR1 SSHAT, CDR2 FNYEAQ (reference sequence). This CDR3 is CASSLAQGADTQYF. The CDR3 bases that were read are TGTGCTAGCAGCTTAGCCCAGGGAGCAGATACG.

To note about this clone: The CDR3 end is not reached by the read, which stops 3 residues before it; the germline J gene fills it in. This chain connects TRBV5-4 to TRBJ2-1; D is possibly TRBD2 (6 bases). The germline CDR1 and CDR2 sequences are SGHNT and YYREEE (reference sequence). Trimming left V 0 bases short and J 9 bases short, with 10 bases between. The CDR3 extends over 13 amino acids. The CDR3 spells CASSLGDSGEQFF. The covered CDR3 bases are TGTGCCAGCAGCTTGGGGGATAGCGGTGAG. Full variable domain (rest looked up from reference TRBV5-4 and TRBJ2-1): ETGVTQSPTHLIKTRGQQVTLRCSSQSGHNTVSWYQQALGQGPQFIFQYYREEENGRGNFPPRFSGLQFPNYSSELNVNALELDDSALYLCASSLGDSGEQFFGPGTRLTVL.

Regarding this clone: The DNA ends 3 residues before the CDR3 does, and the rest of the CDR3 is filled in from the germline J gene. The chain couples TRBV5-1 to TRBJ2-3; 8 nucleotides line up with TRBD2. Germline CDR1 reads SGHRS; CDR2 reads YFSETQ. The CDR3 has 16 residues. The CDR3 loop reads CASSSGSTSGQETQYF. CDR3 DNA (partial): TGCGCCAGCAGCTCCGGAAGTACTAGCGGCCAAGAGACG. The variable domain in full, completed from reference TRBV5-1 and TRBJ2-3, reads KAGVTQTPRYLIKTRGQQVTLSCSPISGHRSVSWYQQTPGQGLQFLFEYFSETQRNKGNFPGRFSGRQFSNSRSEMNVSTLELGDSALYLCASSSGSTSGQETQYFGPGTRLTVL.

Remarks on this clone: Read sequence stops 3 residues before the CDR3 end, and the germline J gene provides the missing end. The chain combines TRBV25-1 with TRBJ1-2; 12 nucleotides align to TRBD1. The length of the CDR3 is 19 residues. CDR1 and CDR2 from the germline V gene are MGHDK and SYGVNS. Trimming cost V 2 bases and J 7 bases; bases outside gene matches: 17. The CDR3 region is CASSEKAFGQGQGALGYTF. The CDR3 DNA, read in part, is TGTGCCAGCAGTGAAAAGGCGTTCGGGCAGGGACAGGGGGCGCTTGGC.

A remark on this clone: Read sequence stops 3 residues before the CDR3 end, and the germline J gene provides the missing end. This chain links TRBV5-6 with TRBJ2-5, with D maybe TRBD2 (6 bases). The CDR3 sequence is 14 residues long. Looked up from germline, CDR1 is SGHDT and CDR2 is YYEEEE. V was shortened by 2 bases and J by 1 base, with 9 bases between the two germline ends. The CDR3 protein is CASSFISGQETQYF. The part of the CDR3 DNA that was read is TGTGCCAGCAGCTTTATTAGCGGCCAAGAGACC. Full variable domain (rest looked up from reference TRBV5-6 and TRBJ2-5): DAGVTQSPTHLIKTRGQQVTLRCSPKSGHDTVSWYQQALGQGPQFIFQYYEEEERQRGNFPDRFSGHQFPNYSSELNVNALLLGDSALYLCASSFISGQETQYFGPGTRLLVL.

As for this clone: The read halts 3 residues ahead of the CDR3 end, with the missing end drawn from the germline J gene. The rearrangement joins TRBV19 to TRBJ2-7; TRBD1 aligns across 9 bases. The CDR3 consists of 15 residues. Germline trimming cut 3 bases from V and 6 bases from J; bases unmatched to any gene: 9. The V gene's germline CDR1 is LNHDA and CDR2 SQIVND (reference sequence). The CDR3 protein is CASSMSGTGWPEQYF. The covered CDR3 bases are TGTGCCAGTAGTATGTCCGGGACAGGGTGGCCCGAG.

On this clone itself: The read finishes 3 residues shy of the CDR3 end, and the germline J gene is used to complete it. The chain joins TRBV19 to TRBJ1-2; TRBD1 matches at 10 bases. Per the germline V gene, CDR1 is LNHDA and CDR2 is SQIVND (reference sequence). This CDR3 contains 15 residues. The CDR3 loop is CASSLQGDRGYGYTF. Incomplete CDR3 DNA: TGTGCCAGTAGTCTACAGGGGGACAGGGGATACGGC.

Measured by frequency, this clone is medium-sized. The read gets to within 3 residues of the CDR3 end, and the germline J gene fills in the rest. The chain uses TRBV19 and TRBJ1-2; a weak D match, TRBD1 (5 bases). The V end lost 2 bases, the J end lost 6 bases, and 10 bases lay between the germline ends. The germline CDR1 and CDR2 sequences are LNHDA and SQIVND (reference sequence). The CDR3 extends over 13 amino acids. CDR3 DNA (partial): TGTGCCAGTAGTATATCAGGGATTAATGGC. This translates into CASSISGING. The complete CDR3 reads CASSISGINGYTF.

Remarks on this clone: The read terminates 3 residues before the CDR3 end, so the remaining end is supplied by the germline J gene. The rearrangement links TRBV29-1 to TRBJ1-1, with unresolved D. Per the germline V gene, CDR1 is SQVTM and CDR2 is ANQGSEA. This CDR3 is 13 amino acids long. V lost 8 bases and J 5 bases, leaving 18 bases between the germline ends. The part of the CDR3 DNA that was read is TGCAGCTTCAACTTAGGGTGGAGGACTGAA. Encoded protein: CSFNLGWRTE. In full, the CDR3 reads CSFNLGWRTEAFF.